Presented here are 27 T cell receptor beta chains from one specimen sequenced in a study of blood T cell repertoires in COVID-19. The data were produced by immunoSEQ multiplex PCR, yet TCRdb's version contains in-frame clones alone and is incomplete. The sample has some 250,000 clones, around 83% seen once. Source material: peripheral blood. These receptors all stem from a man in his forties with active or convalescent COVID-19.

This chain uses TRBV30 with TRBJ2-2, with TRBD2 identical over 8 bases. Germline V gene data show CDR1 as GTSNPN and CDR2 as SVGIG (reference sequence). The J segment lost 8 bases and the V segment lost 3 bases, leaving 11 bases of the junction unmatched. This CDR3 spans 15 amino acids. Written as DNA, the CDR3 is TGTGCCTGGAGAGGGGGAGCGGGAGAGAGAGGGGAGCTGTTTTTT. Protein product: CAWRGGAGERGELFF.

V gene TRBV19 combines with J gene TRBJ1-2, with a tentative D call TRBD1 (6 bases). The CDR3 has 15 amino acids. The V end lost 4 bases, the J end lost 8 bases, and 20 bases lay between the germline ends. Germline loops: CDR1 LNHDA, CDR2 SQIVND (reference sequence). CDR3 nucleotide sequence: TGTGCCAGTAGTAAGTTTTCGGGGGGCGCTTCCGGCTACACCTTC. Its translation is CASSKFSGGASGYTF.

The chain uses TRBV30 and TRBJ1-2; D is possibly TRBD1 (5 bases). The V and J ends lost 4 bases and 7 bases respectively, with 19 bases between them. CDR1 GTSNPN and CDR2 SVGIG come from the germline V gene (reference sequence). The CDR3 is made up of 14 amino acids. CDR3 sequence: CAWKTGRSSFGYTF. DNA of the CDR3: TGTGCCTGGAAAACAGGACGGTCGTCCTTTGGCTACACCTTC.

This chain uses TRBV30 with TRBJ1-5, with D tentatively TRBD1 (6 bases). Germline CDR1 reads GTSNPN; CDR2 reads SVGIG (reference sequence). V lost 0 bases to trimming and J lost 0 bases, with 9 bases between them. The CDR3 contains 15 residues. The CDR3 region is CAWSVRGSSNQPQHF. CDR3 sequence (DNA): TGTGCCTGGAGTGTGAGGGGGAGTAGCAATCAGCCCCAGCATTTT.

The V and J genes are TRBV19 and TRBJ1-1, with 7 bases that match TRBD1. V was pared by 3 bases and J by 10 bases, with 8 bases of the junction left unmatched. Germline CDR1 reads LNHDA; CDR2 reads SQIVND (reference sequence). CDR3 length equals 13 residues. The CDR3 coding sequence is TGTGCCAGTAGTATCGGCGGCAGACAGGGAGCTTTCTTT. This encodes CASSIGGRQGAFF.

This clone was recorded a few times. V gene TRBV6-5 combines with J gene TRBJ2-2, with 8 nucleotides matching TRBD2. The length of the CDR3 is 14 residues. Germline-derived CDR1 and CDR2 are MNHEY and SVGAGI. The V gene end was trimmed by 5 bases and the J gene end by 6 bases; junction bases not matched to a gene: 5. The CDR3 region has the DNA TGTGCCAGCAGTCCGGGACTAGTCCCCGGGGAGCTGTTTTTT. It codes for CASSPGLVPGELFF.

This clone was recorded a few times. This CDR3 is also generated by other DNA sequences in the sample. The CDR3, as DNA: TGTGCCAGCAGCTTAACTGCGGGACGCAATGAGCAGTTCTTC. Amino acid sequence: CASSLTAGRNEQFF. V and J are TRBV7-3 and TRBJ2-1; TRBD2 is a possible D gene (6 bases). The CDR3 has 14 residues. Per the germline V gene, CDR1 is SGHTA and CDR2 is FQGTGA. Trimming shortened V by 0 bases and J by 6 bases, and 9 bases separated the two germline ends.

V usage is TRBV18 and J usage is TRBJ2-3; D is undetermined. The germline gives CDR1 KGHSH, CDR2 LQKENI. With 4 bases removed from V and 3 bases from J, the gap between germline ends came to 8 bases. CDR3 length: 13 residues. The CDR3 region is CASSRPITDTQYF. CDR3 nucleotides: TGTGCCAGCTCACGGCCGATTACAGATACGCAGTATTTT.

The chain has TRBV19 and TRBJ2-1; a possible D gene is TRBD1 (5 bases). Looked up from germline, CDR1 is LNHDA and CDR2 is SQIVND (reference sequence). CDR3 size: 14 residues. The V and J ends lost 3 bases and 8 bases respectively, with 14 bases between them. The CDR3 reads CASSMSQGPDEQFF. DNA for the CDR3: TGTGCCAGTAGTATGTCCCAGGGTCCGGATGAGCAGTTCTTC.

The rearrangement joins TRBV27 to TRBJ1-1; 7 nucleotides match TRBD1. Unmatched junction bases numbered 6, after V lost 5 bases and J lost 0 bases. The CDR3 length is 15 residues. The germline CDR1 and CDR2 sequences are MNHEY and SMNVEV (reference sequence). This chain's CDR3 is CASSLTGEVNTEAFF. In nucleotides, the CDR3 is TGTGCCAGCAGTCTTACAGGGGAGGTGAACACTGAAGCTTTCTTT.

This chain connects TRBV2 to TRBJ1-1; D gene ambiguous. Germline V gene lookup returns CDR1 SNHLY and CDR2 FYNNEI. Trimming pared 7 bases from V and 0 bases from J, leaving 15 bases between. The CDR3 length is 15 residues. The CDR3 coding sequence is TGTGCCAGCACCCAACTGACGGCGGTGAACACTGAAGCTTTCTTT. It yields the protein CASTQLTAVNTEAFF.

The V call is TRBV3-1 (or the pseudogene TRBV3-2), the J call TRBJ1-1; a possible D gene is TRBD1 (6 bases). There are 15 residues in the CDR3. Trimming cost V 4 bases and J 3 bases, with 15 bases left between them. Germline CDR1 LGHDT, CDR2 YNNKEL (reference sequence). CDR3 sequence reads: CASSPAGGLDTEAFF. The CDR3, as DNA: TGTGCCAGCAGCCCGGCGGGGGGGCTGGACACTGAAGCTTTCTTT.

The chain couples TRBV7-9 to TRBJ1-1; a possible D gene is TRBD1 (5 bases). V was trimmed by 2 bases and J by 5 bases, leaving 12 bases between them. There are 14 residues in the CDR3. The V gene's germline CDR1 is SEHNR and CDR2 FQNEAQ (reference sequence). The CDR3 bases are TGTGCCAGCAGCTTAAATCAACGGGGGACTGAAGCTTTCTTT. Amino acids: CASSLNQRGTEAFF.

The J gene is TRBJ1-2, the V gene TRBV9; D not certain. The CDR3 has 13 amino acids. Germline V gene lookup returns CDR1 SGDLS and CDR2 YYNGEE. The ends were cut back, 4 bases at V and 4 bases at J, with 11 bases in the middle. CDR3 in DNA: TGTGCCAGCAGCCTCCCGGGATCCTATGGCTACACCTTC. Translating it yields CASSLPGSYGYTF.

The chain recombines TRBV5-1 with TRBJ1-2, with D perhaps TRBD1 (6 bases). CDR3 length: 14 amino acids. Deletions cut 8 bases from V and 0 bases from J, with 14 bases between. CDR1 SGHRS and CDR2 YFSETQ come from the germline V gene. CDR3 in DNA: TGCGCCAGTAGCGGACAGTCTTCTAACTATGGCTACACCTTC. Encoded protein: CASSGQSSNYGYTF.

The CDR3 nucleotides are TGTGCCAGCTCGCCTAGTCAGACTAGTATAACAGATACGCAGTATTTT. Translated: CASSPSQTSITDTQYF. The chain has TRBV18 and TRBJ2-3; D possibly corresponds to TRBD2 (6 bases). V lost 6 bases and J lost 3, with 19 bases in between. From germline, CDR1 is KGHSH and CDR2 LQKENI. The CDR3 has 16 residues.

J is TRBJ2-1 and V is TRBV7-9; TRBD2 matches at 10 bases. V trimming: 5 bases; J trimming: 3 bases; junction bases outside the gene matches: 7. CDR3 length: 16 amino acids. The germline V gene encodes CDR1 SEHNR and CDR2 FQNEAQ (reference sequence). The CDR3 region has the DNA TGTGCCAGCAGCAGTACTAGCGGGAATATCTACAATGAGCAGTTCTTC. Translating it yields CASSSTSGNIYNEQFF.

The V gene is TRBV12-5, the J gene TRBJ1-6; 7 nucleotides align to TRBD1. This CDR3 contains 15 residues. Germline V gives CDR1 LGHNT, CDR2 FRNRAP. With 1 base clipped from V and 6 bases from J, the junction kept 3 bases outside the gene matches. The chain's CDR3 is CASGLGQGLNSPLHF. In DNA, the CDR3 is TGTGCTAGTGGTTTGGGACAGGGACTTAATTCACCCCTCCACTTT.

The chain carries TRBV12-5 and TRBJ1-1, with D possibly being TRBD1 (5 bases). The CDR3 is 15 amino acids. V was cut by 0 bases and J by 4 bases, with 12 bases left in between. Germline CDR1 and CDR2: LGHNT and FRNRAP. This CDR3 is CASGLVATGSTEAFF. The CDR3 coding sequence is TGTGCTAGTGGTTTGGTAGCTACAGGTAGCACTGAAGCTTTCTTT.

This chain links TRBV6-2 or TRBV6-3 with TRBJ1-4; D is unclear. CDR3 length: 13 residues. V shed 2 bases and J shed 10 bases, with 11 bases lying between them. Germline values: CDR1 MNHEY, CDR2 SVGEGT. CDR3 loop: CASSYGERGKLFF. The CDR3 DNA sequence: TGTGCCAGCAGTTACGGAGAACGGGGAAAACTGTTTTTT.

This chain links TRBV27 with TRBJ2-5, with TRBD1 as a possible D gene (6 bases). CDR3 length: 14 residues. The germline V and J ends were trimmed by 4 bases and 5 bases, with 14 bases remaining between them. Germline loops: CDR1 MNHEY, CDR2 SMNVEV (reference sequence). The CDR3 region is CASSSLQGRETQYF. In DNA, the CDR3 is TGTGCCAGCAGTTCCTTACAGGGACGCGAGACCCAGTACTTC.

V and J are TRBV15 and TRBJ1-1; D uncertain. CDR1 LNHNV and CDR2 YYDKDF come from the germline V gene (reference sequence). Trimming removed 3 bases from V and 10 bases from J, with 15 bases in between. The CDR3 runs to 13 residues. Here the CDR3 DNA reads TGTGCCACCAGCAGGCCACCCCTACCCGCAGCTTTCTTT. This gives the protein CATSRPPLPAAFF.

The V gene is TRBV10-3, the J gene TRBJ1-2; TRBD1 might be the D (5 bases). Looked up from germline, CDR1 is ENHRY and CDR2 is SYGVKD. Trimming removed 0 bases from V and 2 bases from J, with 13 bases in between. The CDR3 runs 16 residues. The CDR3 protein is CAISESIIRANYGYTF. The CDR3 bases are TGTGCCATCAGTGAGTCGATCATCAGGGCAAACTATGGCTACACCTTC.

The rearrangement joins TRBV21-1 to TRBJ2-2; the table's TRBD1 call for D was not verified on the DNA. TRBV21-1 constitutes a pseudogene. The CDR3 is 13 amino acids. The CDR3 sequence: CASSITGSGELFF. Written as DNA, the CDR3 is TGTGCCAGCAGCATCACAGGGTCCGGGGAGCTGTTTTTT.

This chain uses TRBV30 with TRBJ1-2; D call uncertain. The CDR3 is 16 residues long. V was trimmed by 0 bases and J by 2 bases, leaving 16 bases between them. Germline loops: CDR1 GTSNPN, CDR2 SVGIG (reference sequence). This CDR3 is CAWSVHELGRNYGYTF. The DNA for the CDR3 is TGTGCCTGGAGTGTACATGAATTGGGCCGCAACTATGGCTACACCTTC. The whole variable domain, filled in from reference TRBV30 and TRBJ1-2, reads SQTIHQWPATLVQPVGSPLSLECTVEGTSNPNLYWYRQAAGRGLQLLFYSVGIGQISSEVPQNLSASRPQDRQFILSSKKLLLSDSGFYLCAWSVHELGRNYGYTFGSGTRLTVV.

This rearrangement joins TRBV27 to TRBJ2-6; TRBD1 is a possible D gene (7 bases). This CDR3 spans 16 amino acids. Germline values: CDR1 MNHEY, CDR2 SMNVEV (reference sequence). Trimming pared 6 bases from V and 0 bases from J, leaving 12 bases between. CDR3 bases: TGTGCCAGCAGGCGACAGGGAGGCTCTGGGGCCAACGTCCTGACTTTC. Translation: CASRRQGGSGANVLTF.

This chain links TRBV13 with TRBJ1-5, with 7 bases matching TRBD1. There are 14 residues in the CDR3. Trimming took 3 bases from V and 4 from J; bases not matched to a gene: 3. Germline V gene data show CDR1 as PRHDT and CDR2 as FYEKMQ (reference sequence). CDR3 amino acids: CASSLGQHNQPQHF. The CDR3, as DNA: TGTGCCAGCAGCTTGGGACAGCATAATCAGCCCCAGCATTTT.